The 6 T cell receptor beta chains below were found in one sample sequenced in a study of vaccination and CD4 T cells after COVID-19. These TCRs are of unknown antigen specificity. Treatment here: approximately 9-day PBMC culture with coronavirus spike peptide pools or control peptides (ViraFEST assay). Samples of CD4+ T cells were obtained from the unexposed donor before the COVID-19 pandemic (2011-2018). The study sequenced cultured CD4+ T cell DNA using the Oncomine TCR Beta short-read assay. From cultured CD4+ T cells, genomic DNA was extracted. TCRdb independently ran MiXCR on the PCR reads; one entry per CDR3 protein. The table has fewer than 10,000 distinct CDR3 sequences, 30% to 45% seen once; the top ten hold less than 9%. The sequenced sample consisted of CD4+ T cells from blood, cultured in vitro. Receptor source: a human donor in good health.

This clonotype was detected a few times. The rearrangement links TRBV24-1 to TRBJ1-5, with no clear D. This CDR3 spans 15 amino acids. V lost 3 bases, J lost 3 bases, and 11 bases lay in between. Germline CDR1 is KGHDR and CDR2 is SFDVKD. CDR3 DNA: TGTGCCACCAGTGATACCGGGGAGACCAATCAGCCCCAGCATTTT. Amino acids: CATSDTGETNQPQHF.

This clonotype was found a few times. The chain combines TRBV20-1 with TRBJ1-1; 8 nucleotides match TRBD1. The germline V gene has CDR1 DFQATT and CDR2 SNEGSKA (reference sequence). The V gene end was trimmed by 0 bases and the J gene end by 5 bases; junction bases not matched to a gene: 5. This CDR3 has 14 amino acids. CDR3 sequence (DNA): TGCAGTGCTAGAGATCGCAGGGGGCTGACTGAAGCTTTCTTT. Translating it yields CSARDRRGLTEAFF.

The genes are TRBV19 and TRBJ1-2; a possible D gene is TRBD1 (5 bases). The CDR3 spans 14 residues. In germline, CDR1 is LNHDA, CDR2 SQIVND (reference sequence). Trimming cost V 1 base and J 8 bases, with 14 bases left between them. CDR3 in amino acids: CASSIAGTALGYTF. The CDR3 DNA is TGTGCCAGTAGTATAGCCGGGACCGCGCTGGGCTACACCTTC.

Remarks on this clonotype: The germline gene is not matched at one end of the junction; a read error may be the cause. This sequence joins TRBV7-7 and TRBJ2-5, with a weak D call TRBD2 (7 bases). The germline CDR1 and CDR2 sequences are SSHAT and FNYEAQ (reference sequence). This CDR3 spans 16 amino acids. CDR3 residues: CASSLAGGGVPETQYF. In DNA, the CDR3 is TGTGCTAGCAGCTTAGCTGGAGGGGGGGTCCCAGAGACCCAGTACTTC.

This clonotype is labeled as medium-sized. The rearrangement links TRBV6-2 or TRBV6-3 to TRBJ2-5, with 10 bases fitting TRBD2. The CDR3 runs to 14 residues. Unmatched junction bases numbered 6, after V lost 6 bases and J lost 5 bases. CDR1 MNHEY and CDR2 SVGEGT come from the germline V gene. The CDR3 sequence: CASRAGGGGETQYF. DNA for the CDR3: TGTGCCAGCAGAGCGGGAGGGGGCGGGGAGACCCAGTACTTC.

The J gene is TRBJ1-5, the V gene TRBV12-3 or TRBV12-4; D gene uncertain. V lost 3 bases and J 5 bases, leaving 2 bases between the germline ends. CDR3 length equals 11 residues. The CDR3 region has the DNA TGTGCCAGCAGTTTCCATCAGCCCCAGCATTTT. As protein: CASSFHQPQHF.